This T cell receptor beta chain was sequenced for a study of CD8 T cells in ankylosing spondylitis. Study-wide results and limits: Reported data indicate significant enrichment of disease-linked clones within matched ankylosing spondylitis synovial fluid. Clones linked to the disease showed a CD8+ phenotype. They occurred at relatively low frequencies in peripheral blood. Roughly eight highly homologous variants made up a TCR beta motif that seemed to typify ankylosing spondylitis blood.

A quantitative 5'-RACE method, one with molecular barcodes, was used to make TCR beta libraries. TCRdb analysed the 5' RACE reads with MiXCR anew, one entry per CDR3 protein. The sample lists hundreds of thousands of distinct CDR3 sequences, 10% to 15% occurring once. This clonotype was seen only a few times. Its target is not known. After removal of 3 bases from V and 3 bases from J, the junction contained 7 bases not matched to a gene. This CDR3 has 14 amino acids. Per germline, CDR1 DFQATT and CDR2 SNEGSKA (reference sequence). The TCR comes from a male donor with ankylosing spondylitis. The specimen sequenced was blood, either unsorted or a sorted T cell fraction (not recorded which). J is TRBJ2-7 and V is TRBV20-1, with 8 positions matching TRBD2. Written as DNA, the CDR3 is TGCAGTGCTAGTAGCGGGGTGAATATCTACGAGCAGTACTTC. It translates to CSASSGVNIYEQYF.